The rows below give T cell receptor beta chains drawn from one sample of a study of blood T cell repertoires in COVID-19. The table came from immunoSEQ multiplex PCR; TCRdb's copy has only in-frame clones and leaves some out. The table shows around 290,000 clones, with about nine tenths occurring only once. Sequencing input: PBMCs or T cells enriched from blood (not recorded which). The receptors derive from a woman in her thirties who had recovered from COVID-19. Each CDR3 is given with its conserved first and last residue. A D gene is named only where the DNA matches it firmly.

-,TRBV27,TRBJ2-4,CASSDLQGGKNIQYF
-,TRBV7-2,TRBJ1-6,CASSPRGRSYNSPLHF
TRBD1,TRBV12-3/TRBV12-4,TRBJ1-4,CASRDRGRLRLFF
-,TRBV2,TRBJ2-5,CASGGASLASETQYF
-,TRBV7-6,TRBJ2-7,CASSFDNEQYF
-,TRBV6-5,TRBJ1-5,CASSIGSDQPQHF
-,TRBV6-5,TRBJ1-5,CASSYSGVSNQPQHF
TRBD2,TRBV11-2,TRBJ2-3,CASSLLASGTTDTQYF
TRBD1,TRBV18,TRBJ2-5,CASAGQGSYQETQYF
-,TRBV7-2,TRBJ2-7,CASSTLLSGEQYF